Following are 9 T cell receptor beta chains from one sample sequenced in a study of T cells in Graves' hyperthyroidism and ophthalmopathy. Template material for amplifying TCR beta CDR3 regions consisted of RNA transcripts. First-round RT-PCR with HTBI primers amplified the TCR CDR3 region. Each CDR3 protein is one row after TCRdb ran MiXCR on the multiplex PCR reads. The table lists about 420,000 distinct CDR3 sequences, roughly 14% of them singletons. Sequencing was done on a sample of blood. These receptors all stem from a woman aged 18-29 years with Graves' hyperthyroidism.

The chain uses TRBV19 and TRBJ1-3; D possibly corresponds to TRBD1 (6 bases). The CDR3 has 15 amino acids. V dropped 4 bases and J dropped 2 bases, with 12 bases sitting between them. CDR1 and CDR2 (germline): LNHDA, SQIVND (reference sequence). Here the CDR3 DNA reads TGTGCCAGTAGTACTACAGGGTACACTGGAAACACCATATATTTT. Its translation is CASSTTGYTGNTIYF.

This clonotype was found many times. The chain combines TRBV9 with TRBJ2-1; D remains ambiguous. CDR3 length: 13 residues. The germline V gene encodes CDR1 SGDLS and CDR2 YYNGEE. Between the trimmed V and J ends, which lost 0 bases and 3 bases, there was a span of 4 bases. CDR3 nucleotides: TGTGCCAGCAGCGTAGAAATCTACAATGAGCAGTTCTTC. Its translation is CASSVEIYNEQFF.

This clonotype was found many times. This CDR3 is CASSERGQEISSPLHF. CDR3 nucleotides: TGTGCCAGCAGTGAACGAGGACAGGAAATCTCTTCACCCCTCCACTTT. This chain joins TRBV2 and TRBJ1-6, with 7 nucleotides matching TRBD1. With V trimmed by 2 bases and J by 9 bases, 10 bases remained unmatched. The CDR3 spans 16 residues. Germline loops: CDR1 SNHLY, CDR2 FYNNEI.

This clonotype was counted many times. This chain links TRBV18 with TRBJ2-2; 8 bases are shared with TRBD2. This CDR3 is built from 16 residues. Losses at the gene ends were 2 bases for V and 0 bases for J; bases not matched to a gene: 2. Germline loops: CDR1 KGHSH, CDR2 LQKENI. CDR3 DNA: TGTGCCAGCTCACCAGAGCGGGAGACGAACACCGGGGAGCTGTTTTTT. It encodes CASSPERETNTGELFF.

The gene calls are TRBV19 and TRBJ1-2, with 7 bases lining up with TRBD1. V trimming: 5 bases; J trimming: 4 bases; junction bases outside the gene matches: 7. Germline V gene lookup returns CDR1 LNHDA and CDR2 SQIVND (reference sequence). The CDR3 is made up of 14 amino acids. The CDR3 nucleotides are TGTGCCAGTAGTGGGACAGCTGGGAGCTATGGCTACACCTTC. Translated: CASSGTAGSYGYTF.

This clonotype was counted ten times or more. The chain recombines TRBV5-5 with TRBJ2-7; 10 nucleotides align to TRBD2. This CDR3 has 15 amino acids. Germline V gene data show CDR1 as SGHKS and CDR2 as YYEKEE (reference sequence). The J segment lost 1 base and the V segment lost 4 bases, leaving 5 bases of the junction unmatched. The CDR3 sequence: CASSHPSGGSYEQYF. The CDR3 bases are TGTGCCAGCAGCCACCCTAGCGGGGGATCCTACGAGCAGTACTTC.

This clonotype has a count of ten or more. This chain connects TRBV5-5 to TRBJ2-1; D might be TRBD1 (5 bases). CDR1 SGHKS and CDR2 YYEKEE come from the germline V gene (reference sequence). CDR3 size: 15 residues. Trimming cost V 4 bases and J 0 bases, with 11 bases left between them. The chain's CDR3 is CASSVTVSSYNEQFF. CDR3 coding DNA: TGTGCCAGCAGCGTGACAGTCAGCTCCTACAATGAGCAGTTCTTC.

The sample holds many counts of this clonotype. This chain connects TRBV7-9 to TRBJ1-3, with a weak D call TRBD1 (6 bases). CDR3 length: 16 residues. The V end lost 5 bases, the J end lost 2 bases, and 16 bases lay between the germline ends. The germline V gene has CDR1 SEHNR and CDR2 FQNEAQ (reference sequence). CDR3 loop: CASSQPITGPGNTIYF. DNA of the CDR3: TGTGCCAGCAGCCAACCCATTACAGGGCCTGGAAACACCATATATTTT.

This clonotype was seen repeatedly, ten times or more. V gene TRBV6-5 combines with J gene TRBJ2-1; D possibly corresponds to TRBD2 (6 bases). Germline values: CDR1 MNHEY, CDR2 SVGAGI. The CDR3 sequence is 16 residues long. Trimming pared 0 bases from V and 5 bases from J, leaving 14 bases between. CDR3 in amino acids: CASSYSVGRPNNEQFF. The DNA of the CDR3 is TGTGCCAGCAGTTACTCTGTTGGGAGGCCCAACAATGAGCAGTTCTTC.